Listed below are T cell receptor beta chains from one sample, sequenced in a study of T cells after yellow fever vaccination. Each CDR3 protein gets one entry after TCRdb re-called the 5' RACE reads with MiXCR. Of 300,000 to 400,000 distinct CDR3 sequences in the sample, around 8.1% were seen once. This sample comprised PBMCs, obtained about 41 days after the first yellow fever vaccination. These receptor sequences come from a man aged 18 to 30 who received the YFV17D yellow fever vaccine. Both conserved end residues are part of each CDR3. The D gene is left open where the match is weak. Size values are once, few and many counts, or a class for expanded clones, and some rows have none.

TRBJ2-5	-	TRBV19	-	CASRRMGETQYF	TGTGCCAGTAGGAGGATGGGAGAGACCCAGTACTTC
TRBJ1-4	-	TRBV4-1	-	CASSQGGRKLFF	TGCGCCAGCAGCCAAGGGGGACGAAAACTGTTTTTT
TRBJ2-5	-	TRBV12-3/TRBV12-4	-	CACSFEGETQYF	TGTGCCTGCAGTTTCGAGGGAGAGACCCAGTACTTC
TRBJ2-3	many	TRBV11-2	TRBD2	CASSLGLAPQHTQYF	TGTGCCAGCAGCTTAGGACTAGCGCCCCAACATACGCAGTATTTT
TRBJ1-2	-	TRBV4-3	TRBD1	CASSQVLDRGDYGYTF	TGCGCCAGCAGCCAAGTCCTGGACAGGGGCGACTATGGCTACACCTTC
TRBJ1-5	-	TRBV10-3	TRBD1	CAISDTGASNQPQHF	TGTGCCATCAGTGATACAGGGGCGAGCAATCAGCCCCAGCATTTT
TRBJ1-2	-	TRBV7-9	-	CASSLEAGRTYGYTF	TGTGCCAGCAGCTTAGAGGCGGGACGAACATATGGCTACACCTTC
TRBJ2-1	many	TRBV7-8	-	CASRPVGVSSYNEQFF	TGTGCCAGCAGACCGGTCGGGGTGAGCTCCTACAATGAGCAGTTCTTC
TRBJ2-5	few	TRBV20-1	-	CSARGHESIDETQYF	TGCAGTGCTAGGGGGCACGAATCCATCGATGAGACCCAGTACTTC
TRBJ2-1	few	TRBV20-1	TRBD2	CSADLAGGRSIEQFF	TGCAGTGCTGACTTAGCGGGGGGGCGAAGCATTGAGCAGTTCTTC
TRBJ2-5	few	TRBV20-1	-	CSVYRQAQETQYF	TGCAGTGTATATCGACAGGCCCAAGAGACCCAGTACTTC
TRBJ2-5	-	TRBV4-2	-	CASSQERGFQETQYF	TGTGCCAGCAGCCAAGAAAGGGGATTCCAAGAGACCCAGTACTTC
TRBJ1-6	many	TRBV4-2	TRBD1	CASSQLGQLSSSPLHF	TGTGCCAGCAGCCAATTGGGACAGCTGTCTAGTTCACCCCTCCACTTT
TRBJ2-7	-	TRBV29-1	-	CSAGPGPYEQYF	TGCAGCGCCGGTCCAGGTCCCTACGAGCAGTACTTC
TRBJ2-3	-	TRBV14	TRBD2	CASSPYSGASTDTQYF	TGTGCCAGCAGCCCCTATAGCGGGGCTAGCACAGATACGCAGTATTTT
TRBJ1-1	-	TRBV12-3/TRBV12-4	-	CASSLGRGAYTEAFF	TGTGCCAGCAGTTTAGGGCGGGGGGCGTACACTGAAGCTTTCTTT
TRBJ1-5	many	TRBV4-1	TRBD1	CASSSGGQPQHF	TGCGCCAGCAGCTCAGGGGGCCAGCCCCAGCATTTT
TRBJ2-5	few	TRBV5-4	-	CASSPPSGARPETQYF	TGTGCCAGCAGCCCCCCCTCAGGGGCCAGGCCAGAGACCCAGTACTTC
TRBJ2-5	-	TRBV18	TRBD2	CASSPDSSGGQETQYF	TGTGCCAGCTCACCGGATTCTAGCGGGGGTCAAGAGACCCAGTACTTC
TRBJ2-7	-	TRBV4-1	-	CASSQLSARIREQYF	TGCGCCAGCAGCCAATTGTCGGCACGCATCCGGGAGCAGTACTTC
TRBJ2-5	-	TRBV4-3	-	CASSQSLGYQETQYF	TGCGCCAGCAGCCAATCCTTAGGGTACCAAGAGACCCAGTACTTC
TRBJ1-1	few	TRBV27	TRBD1	CASRDRGPIPEAFF	TGTGCCAGCCGGGACAGGGGGCCTATACCTGAAGCTTTCTTT
TRBJ2-5	-	TRBV9	-	CASSVASGPETQYF	TGTGCCAGCAGCGTAGCATCAGGGCCGGAGACCCAGTACTTC
TRBJ2-4	-	TRBV5-6	TRBD1	CASSPTRDRAKNIQYF	TGTGCCAGCAGCCCAACCCGGGACAGGGCTAAAAACATTCAGTACTTC
TRBJ2-3	-	TRBV7-6	TRBD2	CASSSGLGGTDTQYF	TGTGCCAGCAGCTCGGGACTAGGGGGCACAGATACGCAGTATTTT
TRBJ2-1	many	TRBV6-5	-	CASKVAISEEQFF	TGTGCCAGCAAGGTGGCCATCTCCGAGGAGCAGTTCTTC
TRBJ1-6	-	TRBV19	TRBD1	CASTPLGQNPGRRTLYF	TGTGCCAGTACGCCCCTGGGACAGAACCCCGGAAGGCGAACCCTCTACTTT
TRBJ1-1	-	TRBV5-1	-	CASSLLQLNTEAFF	TGCGCCAGCAGCTTGTTACAGCTTAACACTGAAGCTTTCTTT
TRBJ1-2	few	TRBV29-1	-	CSVYRVGYTF	TGCAGCGTATACAGGGTTGGCTACACCTTC